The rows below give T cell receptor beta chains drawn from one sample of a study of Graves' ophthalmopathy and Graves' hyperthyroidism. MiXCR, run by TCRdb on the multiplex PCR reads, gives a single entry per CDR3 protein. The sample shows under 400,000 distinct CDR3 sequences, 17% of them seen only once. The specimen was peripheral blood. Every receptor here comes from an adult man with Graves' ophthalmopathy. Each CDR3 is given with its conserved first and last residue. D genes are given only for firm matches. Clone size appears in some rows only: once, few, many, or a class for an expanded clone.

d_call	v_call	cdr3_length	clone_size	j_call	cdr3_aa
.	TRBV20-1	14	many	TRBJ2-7	CSADPGRKPYEQYF
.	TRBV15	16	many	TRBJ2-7	CATRETRTAIYDEQYF
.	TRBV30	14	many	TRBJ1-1	CAWSVRRGRTEAFF
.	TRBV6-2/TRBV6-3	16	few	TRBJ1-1	CASSSPGTTATHEAFF
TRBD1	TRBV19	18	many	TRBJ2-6	CASTQDRGMISGANVLTF
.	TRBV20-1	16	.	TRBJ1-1	CSAPEGPGREHWEAFF
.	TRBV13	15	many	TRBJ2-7	CASSLRRDGSYEQYF
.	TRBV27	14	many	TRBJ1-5	CASSFHGQNQPQHF
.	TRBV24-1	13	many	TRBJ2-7	CATSAGSFYEQYF
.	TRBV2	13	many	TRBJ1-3	CASMRDSGNTIYF
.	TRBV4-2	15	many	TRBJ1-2	CASSQELGQNYGYTF
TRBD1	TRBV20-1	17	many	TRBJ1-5	CSARDPRFRGPGQPQHF
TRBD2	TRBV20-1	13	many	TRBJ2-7	CSAKAGGTYEQYF
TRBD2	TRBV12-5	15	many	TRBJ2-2	CASGSGTSGRGELFF
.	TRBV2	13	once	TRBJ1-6	CASLRGSNSPLHF
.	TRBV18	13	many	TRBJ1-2	CASSPDRMGGYTF
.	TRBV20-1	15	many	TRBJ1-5	CSARDRGSRNQPQHF
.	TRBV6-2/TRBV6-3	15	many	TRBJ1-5	CASTKGTHSNQPQHF